Listed below are T cell receptor beta chains from one sample, sequenced in a study of blood T cell repertoires in COVID-19. The data were produced by immunoSEQ multiplex PCR, yet TCRdb's version contains in-frame clones alone and is incomplete. The sample lists about 280,000 clones, approximately 91% occurring once. What was sequenced was peripheral blood. The receptors originated from a woman in her 40s who had recovered from COVID-19. The CDR3 runs from the conserved cysteine through the conserved F or W. A D gene is named only where the DNA matches it firmly. Rows may omit the clone size; those that give it use once, few, many or a size class.

j_call clone_size d_call v_call cdr3_nt cdr3_aa
TRBJ1-2 - TRBD1 TRBV3-1/TRBV3-2 TGTGCCAGCAGCCAGACAGGGGTTCCCTATGGCTACACCTTC CASSQTGVPYGYTF
TRBJ2-7 - - TRBV12-3/TRBV12-4 TGTGCCAGCAGTTTTCTCGTCGAGCAGTACTTC CASSFLVEQYF
TRBJ2-5 - - TRBV28 TGTGCCAGCAGTTTCACAGGGCTTCAGGAGACCCAGTACTTC CASSFTGLQETQYF
TRBJ2-3 few - TRBV6-4 TGTGCCAGCAGCCGAGGTGTTTCTAGCACAGATACGCAGTATTTT CASSRGVSSTDTQYF
TRBJ2-5 - TRBD2 TRBV28 TGTGCCAGCAGTTCGGGGCCCACTAGCGGGAGTAGGGAGACCCAGTACTTC CASSSGPTSGSRETQYF
TRBJ1-3 - - TRBV4-1 TGCGCCAGCAGCCAGATGCGAACAGGTTTAGGAAACACCATATATTTT CASSQMRTGLGNTIYF
TRBJ2-1 - - TRBV5-1 TGCGCCAGCAGCTTGAGGCAGGCATTCTACAATGAGCAGTTCTTC CASSLRQAFYNEQFF
TRBJ2-5 once TRBD1 TRBV14 TGTGCCAGCAGCCAAGAGGCAGGGGGCTCGGGGGAGACCCAGTACTTC CASSQEAGGSGETQYF
TRBJ1-1 few - TRBV9 TGTGCCAGCAGCGTAGGTCAGGCCACCCTTCGAAACACTGAAGCTTTCTTT CASSVGQATLRNTEAFF
TRBJ2-2 - TRBD2 TRBV7-2 TGTGCCAGCAGCTTAGTAGGGACTAGCGGGTACACCGGGGAGCTGTTTTTT CASSLVGTSGYTGELFF
TRBJ2-7 - - TRBV19 TGTGCCAGTAGCCCCAGGGTCAGCCCTGTCTACGAGCAGTACTTC CASSPRVSPVYEQYF
TRBJ2-7 - TRBD1 TRBV6-5 TGTGCCAGCAGTTACAGACAGGGGAGCTCCTACGAGCAGTACTTC CASSYRQGSSYEQYF
TRBJ2-7 - - TRBV2 TGTGCCAGCACCCCGACTGGAACCTACGAGCAGTACTTC CASTPTGTYEQYF
TRBJ2-3 - TRBD1 TRBV28 TGTGCCAGCAGTTTATGGGGACAGGGCGCAGATACGCAGTATTTT CASSLWGQGADTQYF
TRBJ2-1 - - TRBV19 TGTGCCAGTCATCCGAGGCTTCGCGGTCACAATGAGCAGTTCTTC CASHPRLRGHNEQFF
TRBJ1-1 - - TRBV4-1 TGCGCCAGCAGCGCAACACCCGGGACACCTATGAACACTGAAGCTTTCTTT CASSATPGTPMNTEAFF
TRBJ2-1 - - TRBV29-1 TGCAGCGCGGAGGGGGGGGATGACTACAATGAGCAGTTCTTC CSAEGGDDYNEQFF
TRBJ2-1 - TRBD2 TRBV5-1 TGCGCCAGCAGCACTTGGACTAGCGTTGACAATGAGCAGTTCTTC CASSTWTSVDNEQFF
TRBJ2-7 few - TRBV4-1 TGCGCCAGCAGCCAAGATCCTTCGGGCGAGCAGTACTTC CASSQDPSGEQYF
TRBJ2-7 once - TRBV5-1 TGCGCCAGCAGCTTGGGCCGGGACAACTTCTACGAGCAGTACTTC CASSLGRDNFYEQYF
TRBJ2-5 - TRBD2 TRBV13 TGTGCCAGCAGACGGACTAGGGGAGAGACCCAGTACTTC CASRRTRGETQYF
TRBJ2-3 - TRBD2 TRBV5-1 TGCGCCAGCAGCTTGGAGGGTAGCGGGAGGGCCGCAGATACGCAGTATTTT CASSLEGSGRAADTQYF
TRBJ2-3 - TRBD1 TRBV23-1 TGCGCCAGCAGTCCGCGGACAGGGAAAAAAGATACGCAGTATTTT CASSPRTGKKDTQYF
TRBJ2-1 - - TRBV3-1/TRBV3-2 TGTGCCAGCAGCACGACTGGGAGCTCCTACAATGAGCAGTTCTTC CASSTTGSSYNEQFF
TRBJ1-1 - - TRBV19 TGTGCCAGTAGTATAGTCGGGGGTACGAACACTGAAGCTTTCTTT CASSIVGGTNTEAFF
TRBJ2-7 - - TRBV2 TGTGCCAGCAGTGTACAGTCCTACGAGCAGTACTTC CASSVQSYEQYF
TRBJ2-7 - TRBD2 TRBV2 TGTGCCAGCATGAAAGCTAGCGGGGGAACCTACGAGCAGTACTTC CASMKASGGTYEQYF
TRBJ1-2 - - TRBV7-8 TGTGCCAGCAGCCGTAGACAGGCCGAGCGCGGAATTGGCTACACCTTC CASSRRQAERGIGYTF
TRBJ1-3 - - TRBV27 TGTGCCAGCAGTCCGATGGGGGGGCTGGGAAACACCATATATTTT CASSPMGGLGNTIYF
TRBJ2-7 - - TRBV7-9 TGTGCCAGCAGCTTACCCGGGACTGCAGCCTACGAGCAGTACTTC CASSLPGTAAYEQYF
TRBJ2-7 once TRBD1 TRBV3-1/TRBV3-2 TGTGCCAGCAGCCAAGCCGACAGGGGCCCCTCCTACGAGCAGTACTTC CASSQADRGPSYEQYF
TRBJ2-7 - TRBD2 TRBV5-5 TGTGCCAGCAGAACCGGGACTAGCGGGAGTACCCACGAGCAGTACTTC CASRTGTSGSTHEQYF
TRBJ2-7 - TRBD1 TRBV5-4 TGTGCCAGCTCCTGGGACAGGTCCTACGAGCAGTACTTC CASSWDRSYEQYF
TRBJ1-1 - - TRBV3-1/TRBV3-2 TGTGCCAGCAGCCAAGAGGGGGGGAGGCTCCTTTTT CASSQEGGRLLF
TRBJ1-1 - TRBD1 TRBV6-5 TGTGCCAGCAGTTCGCGGACAGGGAACACTGAAGCTTTCTTT CASSSRTGNTEAFF
TRBJ2-1 - - TRBV2 TGTGCCAGCGTGGAGAATGAGCAGTTCTTC CASVENEQFF
TRBJ2-7 - TRBD1 TRBV28 TGTGCCAGCAGTACCGCCGGGACAGGGGACACCTACGAGCAGTACTTC CASSTAGTGDTYEQYF
TRBJ1-2 few - TRBV6-1 TGTGCCAGCAGTGAGGGGGGAGGCTACACCTTC CASSEGGGYTF
TRBJ1-2 - - TRBV18 TGTGCCAGCTCATCGAAGCTGAGTAACTATGGCTACACCTTC CASSSKLSNYGYTF
TRBJ2-1 - TRBD1 TRBV13 TGTGCCAGCAGCCTAGGGGGTCCTGGACAGGGATCCTCATCACCCTACAATGAGCAGTTCTTC CASSLGGPGQGSSSPYNEQFF
TRBJ2-1 - TRBD2 TRBV5-1 TGCGCCAGCAGCCCAACCCCGGGACTAGCGGGGGGAAACAATGAGCAGTTCTTC CASSPTPGLAGGNNEQFF